The 24 T cell receptor beta chains in this list originate from one sample, sequenced in a study of PD-L1 blockade in urothelial cancer. Libraries were prepared by immunoSEQ multiplex PCR; TCRdb keeps only in-frame clonotypes and omits some of them. The sample comprises approximately 110,000 clones, about 85% of which are singletons, and about 2.3% rests with the top ten. Specimen: PBMCs, collected around atezolizumab (anti-PD-L1) treatment. These receptors were taken from a man aged 45-60 years with urothelial cancer.

This clone was recorded once. The V call is TRBV11-2, the J call TRBJ2-2, with D possibly matching TRBD2 (8 bases). V was shortened by 5 bases and J by 3 bases, with 16 bases between the two germline ends. Per germline, CDR1 SGHAT and CDR2 FQNNGV. CDR3 length: 16 amino acids. The CDR3 DNA reads as TGTGCCAGCAGCCCGCGGGGGGACAGATACACCGGGGAGCTGTTTTTT. Amino acid sequence: CASSPRGDRYTGELFF.

About this clone itself: The same CDR3 arises from other DNA sequences in this sample as well. This sequence joins TRBV11-2 and TRBJ2-1; D may be TRBD2 (6 bases). The germline V gene has CDR1 SGHAT and CDR2 FQNNGV. This CDR3 is built from 18 residues. V dropped 4 bases and J dropped 1 base, with 20 bases sitting between them. CDR3 loop: CASSSRTKMAGSYNEQFF. In DNA, the CDR3 is TGTGCCAGCAGCTCACGGACTAAAATGGCTGGTTCCTACAATGAGCAGTTCTTC.

This clone was seen only once. The rearrangement links TRBV6-5 to TRBJ2-5; maybe TRBD2 (6 bases). In germline, CDR1 is MNHEY, CDR2 SVGAGI. Between the trimmed V and J ends, which lost 2 bases and 3 bases, there was a span of 13 bases. CDR3 length equals 15 residues. This chain's CDR3 is CASSYGGLPKETQYF. The CDR3 DNA reads TGTGCCAGCAGTTACGGGGGACTGCCGAAAGAGACCCAGTACTTC.

V and J are TRBV28 and TRBJ2-7; 7 nucleotides align to TRBD1. The CDR3 runs to 13 residues. The germline V gene has CDR1 MDHEN and CDR2 SYDVKM. With V trimmed by 4 bases and J by 3 bases, 3 bases remained unmatched. The CDR3 loop reads CASSSGTVYEQYF. CDR3 nucleotide sequence: TGTGCCAGCAGTTCCGGGACAGTCTACGAGCAGTACTTC.

This sequence joins TRBV5-1 and TRBJ2-5, with D possibly being TRBD1 (6 bases). Trimming took off 0 bases at V and 3 bases at J, with 12 bases between the two ends. The CDR3 has 15 amino acids. CDR1 and CDR2 from the germline V gene are SGHRS and YFSETQ. CDR3 DNA sequence: TGCGCCAGCAGCTTGGCCGGGACAAGAGAAGAGACCCAGTACTTC. Protein product: CASSLAGTREETQYF. Using reference TRBV5-1 and TRBJ2-5 for the parts outside the CDR3, the full variable domain is KAGVTQTPRYLIKTRGQQVTLSCSPISGHRSVSWYQQTPGQGLQFLFEYFSETQRNKGNFPGRFSGRQFSNSRSEMNVSTLELGDSALYLCASSLAGTREETQYFGPGTRLLVL.

CDR3 sequence: CASSAKRGRYNEQFF. CDR3 in DNA: TGCGCCAGCAGTGCCAAGCGGGGAAGATACAATGAGCAGTTCTTC. This sequence joins TRBV10-1 and TRBJ2-1, with 7 bases fitting TRBD2. The ends lost 4 bases at V and 4 bases at J; junction bases unmatched: 7. Germline V CDR1 and CDR2: WNHNN, SYGVQD (reference sequence). The CDR3 loop spans 15 amino acids.

The V call is TRBV15, the J call TRBJ2-7; no firm D call. Per the germline V gene, CDR1 is LNHNV and CDR2 is YYDKDF (reference sequence). Trimming removed 6 bases at V and 3 bases at J, with 15 bases between. The CDR3 spans 14 residues. This CDR3 is CATRLRDFGYEQYF. DNA for the CDR3: TGTGCCACCAGATTAAGAGATTTCGGCTACGAGCAGTACTTC.

V usage is TRBV5-1 and J usage is TRBJ1-1; 10 bases are shared with TRBD1. This CDR3 has 14 residues. The V and J ends lost 4 bases and 3 bases, in that order; junction bases with no gene match: 3. Germline CDR1 reads SGHRS; CDR2 reads YFSETQ. The CDR3 reads CASSKDRGDTEAFF. The CDR3 region has the DNA TGCGCCAGCAGCAAGGACAGGGGGGACACTGAAGCTTTCTTT.

The chain joins TRBV7-9 to TRBJ2-7; 8 bases align to TRBD2. This CDR3 has 17 amino acids. V shed 0 bases and J 1 base; nucleotides not matched to a gene: 8. Germline V gives CDR1 SEHNR, CDR2 FQNEAQ (reference sequence). The CDR3 DNA is TGTGCCAGCAGCTTAGCCTGGAGCGGGAGTGGTTCCTACGAGCAGTACTTC. It specifies CASSLAWSGSGSYEQYF.

The chain employs TRBV9 and TRBJ2-2; TRBD2 matches at 9 bases. The CDR3 spans 16 residues. Germline V CDR1 and CDR2: SGDLS, YYNGEE. The J segment lost 1 base and the V segment lost 4 bases, leaving 5 bases of the junction unmatched. CDR3 residues: CASSISGSRNTGELFF. CDR3 nucleotides: TGTGCCAGCAGCATTAGCGGGAGCAGGAACACCGGGGAGCTGTTTTTT.

The genes are TRBV10-3 and TRBJ2-2, with a tentative D call TRBD1 (5 bases). V shed 0 bases and J shed 6 bases, with 17 bases lying between them. The CDR3 is 17 amino acids. Germline V lookup: CDR1 ENHRY, CDR2 SYGVKD. The CDR3 DNA follows: TGTGCCATCAGTGAGTCTAGGAAGTCAGGGCGGCCCGGGGAGCTGTTTTTT. Translated, it gives CAISESRKSGRPGELFF.

The J gene is TRBJ1-1, the V gene TRBV6-1; D remains ambiguous. Germline V gene lookup returns CDR1 MNHNS and CDR2 SASEGT. The V and J ends lost 4 bases and 1 base respectively, with 10 bases between them. This CDR3 spans 14 amino acids. CDR3 nucleotides: TGTGCCAGCAGTGGGACTGGCAGGAACACTGAAGCTTTCTTT. It translates to CASSGTGRNTEAFF.

The chain carries TRBV11-2 and TRBJ2-3; D might be TRBD2 (5 bases). The germline V and J ends were trimmed by 0 bases and 7 bases, with 8 bases remaining between them. The V gene's germline CDR1 is SGHAT and CDR2 FQNNGV. CDR3 length equals 13 residues. The CDR3 DNA follows: TGTGCCAGCAGCTTAGAGAGGGTAAATACGCAGTATTTT. This gives the protein CASSLERVNTQYF.

This clone appeared once. The chain carries TRBV6-6 and TRBJ2-7, with 8 bases identical to TRBD1. Per the germline V gene, CDR1 is MNHNY and CDR2 is SVGAGI (reference sequence). V shed 10 bases and J 0 bases; nucleotides not matched to a gene: 8. The CDR3 consists of 14 residues. CDR3 DNA: TGTGCCACCTCTAAGACAGGGGACTCCTACGAGCAGTACTTC. It specifies CATSKTGDSYEQYF.

This chain joins TRBV2 and TRBJ2-5; TRBD2 might be the D (6 bases). The V and J ends lost 8 bases and 1 base respectively, with 14 bases between them. CDR1 is SNHLY and CDR2 is FYNNEI in the germline V gene. The CDR3 has 14 amino acids. CDR3 coding DNA: TGTGCCAGCCTCCGTCGGACTATCCAAGAGACCCAGTACTTC. As protein: CASLRRTIQETQYF. The full variable domain, its missing parts supplied by reference TRBV2 and TRBJ2-5, is EPEVTQTPSHQVTQMGQEVILRCVPISNHLYFYWYRQILGQKVEFLVSFYNNEISEKSEIFDDQFSVERPDGSNFTLKIRSTKLEDSAMYFCASLRRTIQETQYFGPGTRLLVL.

V and J are TRBV5-1 and TRBJ1-1, with a possible D match to TRBD1 (6 bases). The V and J ends lost 0 bases and 4 bases respectively, with 10 bases between them. Germline V gene sequence: CDR1 SGHRS, CDR2 YFSETQ. This CDR3 comprises 14 residues. This CDR3 is CASSLVGGATEAFF. The CDR3 coding sequence is TGCGCCAGCAGCTTGGTAGGGGGAGCCACTGAAGCTTTCTTT. The full variable domain, its missing parts supplied by reference TRBV5-1 and TRBJ1-1, is KAGVTQTPRYLIKTRGQQVTLSCSPISGHRSVSWYQQTPGQGLQFLFEYFSETQRNKGNFPGRFSGRQFSNSRSEMNVSTLELGDSALYLCASSLVGGATEAFFGQGTRLTVV.

There are a few counts of this clone. This chain links TRBV19 with TRBJ2-7, with 7 bases identical to TRBD2. The J segment lost 3 bases and the V segment lost 3 bases, leaving 5 bases of the junction unmatched. The CDR3 spans 14 residues. CDR1 LNHDA and CDR2 SQIVND come from the germline V gene (reference sequence). The CDR3 region has the DNA TGTGCCAGTAGTATGGGCGGGAGTGTCTACGAGCAGTACTTC. This sequence encodes CASSMGGSVYEQYF.

This clone was detected a few times. V gene TRBV28 combines with J gene TRBJ1-2; 9 positions match TRBD1. The germline V gene has CDR1 MDHEN and CDR2 SYDVKM. The CDR3 totals 15 residues. Trimming took 6 bases from V and 4 from J; bases not matched to a gene: 9. The CDR3 DNA reads TGTGCCAGCAGCCGGCCGGGACAGGGAACCTATGGCTACACCTTC. It encodes CASSRPGQGTYGYTF.

The chain is built from TRBV4-1 and TRBJ2-4; D is undetermined. CDR3 length: 13 amino acids. Looked up from germline, CDR1 is MGHRA and CDR2 is YSYEKL. Trimming shortened V by 4 bases and J by 8 bases, and 12 bases separated the two germline ends. For the CDR3, the DNA is TGCGCCAGCAGCCGACAAAGTCCGGACATTCAGTACTTC. Translation gives CASSRQSPDIQYF.

The genes are TRBV6-1 and TRBJ1-2, with 10 positions matching TRBD1. CDR1 and CDR2 from the germline V gene are MNHNS and SASEGT. The V segment lost 6 bases and the J segment 7 bases; nucleotides outside the gene matches: 8. This CDR3 has 14 residues. In nucleotides, the CDR3 is TGTGCCAGCAGACTACGGGACAGGGGTGTTGGCTACACCTTC. This codes for CASRLRDRGVGYTF.

This chain uses TRBV5-1 with TRBJ2-7; D not certain. V was shortened by 2 bases and J by 6 bases, with 15 bases between the two germline ends. CDR3 size: 14 residues. Per the germline V gene, CDR1 is SGHRS and CDR2 is YFSETQ. CDR3 coding DNA: TGCGCCAGCAGCTTAACCCCCGGTATAAGCGAGCAGTACTTC. It yields the protein CASSLTPGISEQYF.

As regards this clone: One junction end disagrees with the germline gene, perhaps due to a read error. This rearrangement joins TRBV30 to TRBJ1-2; tentatively, D is TRBD1 (6 bases). CDR1 is GTSNPN and CDR2 is SVGIG in the germline V gene (reference sequence). The CDR3 is made up of 13 amino acids. The CDR3 here is CLIQQGSESGYTF. The CDR3 DNA is TGCCTAATTCAACAGGGATCAGAGAGTGGCTACACCTTC.

This rearrangement joins TRBV18 to TRBJ2-7, with D maybe TRBD1 (6 bases). Germline V gives CDR1 KGHSH, CDR2 LQKENI. This CDR3 has 16 residues. The V end lost 0 bases, the J end lost 1 base, and 13 bases lay between the germline ends. The CDR3 nucleotides read TGTGCCAGCTCACCACCGCGAGGCAGGGGATCCTACGAGCAGTACTTC. Translated: CASSPPRGRGSYEQYF.

In DNA form, the CDR3 reads TGTGCCAGCAGTGCGCGTTTCTCAGATACGCAGTATTTT. Its protein product is CASSARFSDTQYF. The genes are TRBV6-5 and TRBJ2-3; D not resolved. Trimming shortened V by 5 bases and J by 4 bases, and 10 bases separated the two germline ends. Germline CDR1 reads MNHEY; CDR2 reads SVGAGI. The length of the CDR3 is 13 residues.